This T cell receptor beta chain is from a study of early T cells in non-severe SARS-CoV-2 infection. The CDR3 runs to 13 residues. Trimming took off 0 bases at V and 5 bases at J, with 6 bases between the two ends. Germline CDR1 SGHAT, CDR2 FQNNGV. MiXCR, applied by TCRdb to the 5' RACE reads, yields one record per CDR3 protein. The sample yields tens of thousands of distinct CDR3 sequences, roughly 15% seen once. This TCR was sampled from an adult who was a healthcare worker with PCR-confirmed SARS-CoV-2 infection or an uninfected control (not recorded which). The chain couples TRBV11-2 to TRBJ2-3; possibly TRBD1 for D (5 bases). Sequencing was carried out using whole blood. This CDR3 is CASSLDREDTQYF. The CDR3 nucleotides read TGTGCCAGCAGCTTAGACAGGGAAGATACGCAGTATTTT.